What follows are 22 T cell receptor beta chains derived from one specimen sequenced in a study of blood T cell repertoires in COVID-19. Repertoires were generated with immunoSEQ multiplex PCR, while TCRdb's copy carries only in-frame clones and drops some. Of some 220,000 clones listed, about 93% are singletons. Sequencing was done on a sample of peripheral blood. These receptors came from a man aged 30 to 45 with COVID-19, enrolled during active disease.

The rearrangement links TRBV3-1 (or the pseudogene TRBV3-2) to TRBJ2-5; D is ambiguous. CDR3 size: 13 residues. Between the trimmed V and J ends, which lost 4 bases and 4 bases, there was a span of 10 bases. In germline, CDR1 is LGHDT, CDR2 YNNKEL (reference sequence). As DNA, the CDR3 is TGTGCCAGCAGCCGAACTATGGGAGAGACCCAGTACTTC. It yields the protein CASSRTMGETQYF.

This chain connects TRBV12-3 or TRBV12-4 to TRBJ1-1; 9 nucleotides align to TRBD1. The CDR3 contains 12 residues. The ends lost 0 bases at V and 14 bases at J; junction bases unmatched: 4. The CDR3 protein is CASSLAGTGPFF. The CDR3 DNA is TGTGCCAGCAGTTTAGCCGGGACAGGGCCATTCTTT.

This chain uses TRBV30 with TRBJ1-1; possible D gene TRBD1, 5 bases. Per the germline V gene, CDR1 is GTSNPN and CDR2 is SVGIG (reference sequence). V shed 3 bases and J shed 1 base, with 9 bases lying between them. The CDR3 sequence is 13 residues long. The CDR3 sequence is CAWRGLWNTEAFF. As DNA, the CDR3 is TGTGCCTGGAGGGGGCTGTGGAACACTGAAGCTTTCTTT. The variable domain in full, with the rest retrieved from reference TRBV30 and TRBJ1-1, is SQTIHQWPATLVQPVGSPLSLECTVEGTSNPNLYWYRQAAGRGLQLLFYSVGIGQISSEVPQNLSASRPQDRQFILSSKKLLLSDSGFYLCAWRGLWNTEAFFGQGTRLTVV.

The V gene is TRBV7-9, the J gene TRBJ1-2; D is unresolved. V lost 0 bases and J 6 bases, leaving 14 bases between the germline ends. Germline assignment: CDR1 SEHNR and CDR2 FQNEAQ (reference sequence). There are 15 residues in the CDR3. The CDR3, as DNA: TGTGCCAGCAGCTTAGCGGCCGGGATCCCAAATGGCTACACCTTC. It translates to CASSLAAGIPNGYTF. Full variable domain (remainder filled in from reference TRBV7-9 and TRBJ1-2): DTGVSQNPRHKITKRGQNVTFRCDPISEHNRLYWYRQTLGQGPEFLTYFQNEAQLEKSRLLSDRFSAERPKGSFSTLEIQRTEQGDSAMYLCASSLAAGIPNGYTFGSGTRLTVV.

The CDR3 sequence: CASSIVNTYEQYF. CDR3 coding DNA: TGTGCCAGTAGTATAGTGAATACTTACGAGCAGTACTTC. V and J are TRBV19 and TRBJ2-7; D not resolved. CDR1 LNHDA and CDR2 SQIVND come from the germline V gene (reference sequence). This CDR3 has 13 amino acids. The ends were cut back, 1 base at V and 4 bases at J, with 8 bases in the middle.

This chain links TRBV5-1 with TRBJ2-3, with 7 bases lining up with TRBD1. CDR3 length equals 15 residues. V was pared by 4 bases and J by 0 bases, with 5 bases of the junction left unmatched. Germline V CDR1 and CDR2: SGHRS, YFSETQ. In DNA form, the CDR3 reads TGCGCCAGCAGCAGACGACAGGGCAGCACAGATACGCAGTATTTT. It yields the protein CASSRRQGSTDTQYF.

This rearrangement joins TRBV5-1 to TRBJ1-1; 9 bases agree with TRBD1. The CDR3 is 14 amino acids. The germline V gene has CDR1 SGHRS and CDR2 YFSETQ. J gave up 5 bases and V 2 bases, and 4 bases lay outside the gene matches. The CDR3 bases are TGCGCCAGCAGCTTACAGGGGGCTAGTACTGAAGCTTTCTTT. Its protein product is CASSLQGASTEAFF.

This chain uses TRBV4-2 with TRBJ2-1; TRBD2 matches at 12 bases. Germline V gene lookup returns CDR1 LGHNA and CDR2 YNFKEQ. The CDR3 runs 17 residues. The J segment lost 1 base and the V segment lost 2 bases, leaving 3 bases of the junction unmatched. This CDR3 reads CASSQMLAGGSYNEQFF. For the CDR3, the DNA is TGTGCCAGCAGCCAAATGCTAGCGGGGGGGTCCTACAATGAGCAGTTCTTC.

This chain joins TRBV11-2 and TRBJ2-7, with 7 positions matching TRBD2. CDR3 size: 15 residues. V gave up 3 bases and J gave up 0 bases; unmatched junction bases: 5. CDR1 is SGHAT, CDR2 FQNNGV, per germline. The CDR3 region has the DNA TGTGCCAGCAGCTTTAGCGGGCTAAGCTCCTACGAGCAGTACTTC. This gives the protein CASSFSGLSSYEQYF.

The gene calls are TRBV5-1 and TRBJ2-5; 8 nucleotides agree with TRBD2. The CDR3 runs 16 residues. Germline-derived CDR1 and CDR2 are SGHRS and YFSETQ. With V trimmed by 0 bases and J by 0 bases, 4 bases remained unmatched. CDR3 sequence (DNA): TGCGCCAGCAGCTTGGCTGCGGGGGGAAACCAAGAGACCCAGTACTTC. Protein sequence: CASSLAAGGNQETQYF.

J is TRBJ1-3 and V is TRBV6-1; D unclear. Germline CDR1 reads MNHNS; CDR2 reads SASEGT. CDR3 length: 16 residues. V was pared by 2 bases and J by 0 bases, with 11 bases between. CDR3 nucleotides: TGTGCCAGCAGTGAACGCCCCCCAGGCTCTGGAAACACCATATATTTT. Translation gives CASSERPPGSGNTIYF.

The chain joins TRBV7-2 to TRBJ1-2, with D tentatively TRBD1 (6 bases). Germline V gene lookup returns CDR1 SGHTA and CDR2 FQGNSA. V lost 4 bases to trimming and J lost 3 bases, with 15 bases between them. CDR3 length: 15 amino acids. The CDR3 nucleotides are TGTGCCAGCAGCTCCCAACCGGGACACTACTATGGCTACACCTTC. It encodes CASSSQPGHYYGYTF.

The CDR3, as DNA: TGTGCCAGCAGAAACAACAGGGGCGGGGATACGCAGTATTTT. Encoded protein: CASRNNRGGDTQYF. This rearrangement joins TRBV5-5 to TRBJ2-3, with 7 bases lining up with TRBD1. The CDR3 has 14 amino acids. Germline trimming cut 5 bases from V and 6 bases from J; bases unmatched to any gene: 9. The germline V gene has CDR1 SGHKS and CDR2 YYEKEE (reference sequence).

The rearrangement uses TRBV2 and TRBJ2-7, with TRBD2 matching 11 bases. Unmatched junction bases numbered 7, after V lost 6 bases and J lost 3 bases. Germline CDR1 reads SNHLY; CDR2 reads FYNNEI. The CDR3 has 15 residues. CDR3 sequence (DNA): TGTGCCAGCAGGTATGGGACTAGCGGACACTACGAGCAGTACTTC. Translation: CASRYGTSGHYEQYF.

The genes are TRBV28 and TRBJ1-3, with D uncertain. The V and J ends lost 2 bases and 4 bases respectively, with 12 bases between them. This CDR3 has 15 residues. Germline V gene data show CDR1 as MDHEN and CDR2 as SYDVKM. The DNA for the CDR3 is TGTGCCAGCAGTTTAAGCGGAGGATTGGGAAACACCATATATTTT. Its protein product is CASSLSGGLGNTIYF. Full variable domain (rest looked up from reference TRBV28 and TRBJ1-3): DVKVTQSSRYLVKRTGEKVFLECVQDMDHENMFWYRQDPGLGLRLIYFSYDVKMKEKGDIPEGYSVSREKKERFSLILESASTNQTSMYLCASSLSGGLGNTIYFGEGSWLTVV.

This CDR3 is CASSPGLGQGFYNEQFF. CDR3 coding DNA: TGTGCCAGCAGCCCCGGCTTAGGACAGGGATTTTACAATGAGCAGTTCTTC. V and J are TRBV9 and TRBJ2-1; TRBD1 matches at 8 bases. CDR3 length equals 17 residues. Germline assignment: CDR1 SGDLS and CDR2 YYNGEE. Trimming took 4 bases from V and 4 from J; bases not matched to a gene: 13.

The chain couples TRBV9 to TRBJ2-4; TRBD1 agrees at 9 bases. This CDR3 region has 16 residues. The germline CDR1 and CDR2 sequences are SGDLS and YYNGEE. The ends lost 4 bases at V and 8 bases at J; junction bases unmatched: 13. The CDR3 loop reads CASSPRDRADGDIQYF. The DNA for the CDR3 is TGTGCCAGCAGCCCGCGGGACAGGGCGGATGGAGACATTCAGTACTTC.

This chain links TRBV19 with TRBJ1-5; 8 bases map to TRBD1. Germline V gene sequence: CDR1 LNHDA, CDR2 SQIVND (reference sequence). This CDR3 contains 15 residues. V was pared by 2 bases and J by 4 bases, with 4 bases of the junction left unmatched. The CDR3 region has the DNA TGTGCCAGTAGTATATCGACAGGGGTGAATCAGCCCCAGCATTTT. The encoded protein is CASSISTGVNQPQHF.

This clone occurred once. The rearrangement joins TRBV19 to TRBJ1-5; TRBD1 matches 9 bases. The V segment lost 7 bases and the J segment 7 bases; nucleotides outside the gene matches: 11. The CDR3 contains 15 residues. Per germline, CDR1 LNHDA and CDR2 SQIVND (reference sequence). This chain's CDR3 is CASNLPGQGMQPQHF. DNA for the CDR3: TGTGCCAGTAATTTACCCGGACAGGGGATGCAGCCCCAGCATTTT.

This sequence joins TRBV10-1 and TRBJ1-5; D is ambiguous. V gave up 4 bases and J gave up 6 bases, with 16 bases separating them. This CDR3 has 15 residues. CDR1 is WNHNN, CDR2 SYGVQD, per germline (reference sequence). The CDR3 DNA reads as TGCGCCAGCAGTGTTGACCGGGAGCCGACTCAGCCCCAGCATTTT. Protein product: CASSVDREPTQPQHF.

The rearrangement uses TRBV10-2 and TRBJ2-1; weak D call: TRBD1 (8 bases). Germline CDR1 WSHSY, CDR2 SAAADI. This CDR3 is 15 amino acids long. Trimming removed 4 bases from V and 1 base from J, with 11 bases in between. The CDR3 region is CASSAQGGSYNEQFF. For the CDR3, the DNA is TGCGCCAGCAGTGCACAGGGGGGGTCCTACAATGAGCAGTTCTTC.

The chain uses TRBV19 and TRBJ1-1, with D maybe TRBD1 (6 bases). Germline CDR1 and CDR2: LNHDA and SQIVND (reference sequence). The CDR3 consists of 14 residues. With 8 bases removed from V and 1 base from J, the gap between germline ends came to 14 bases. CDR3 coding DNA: TGTGCCAGTGGTACTCAGGGGTCGAACACTGAAGCTTTCTTT. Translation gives CASGTQGSNTEAFF.